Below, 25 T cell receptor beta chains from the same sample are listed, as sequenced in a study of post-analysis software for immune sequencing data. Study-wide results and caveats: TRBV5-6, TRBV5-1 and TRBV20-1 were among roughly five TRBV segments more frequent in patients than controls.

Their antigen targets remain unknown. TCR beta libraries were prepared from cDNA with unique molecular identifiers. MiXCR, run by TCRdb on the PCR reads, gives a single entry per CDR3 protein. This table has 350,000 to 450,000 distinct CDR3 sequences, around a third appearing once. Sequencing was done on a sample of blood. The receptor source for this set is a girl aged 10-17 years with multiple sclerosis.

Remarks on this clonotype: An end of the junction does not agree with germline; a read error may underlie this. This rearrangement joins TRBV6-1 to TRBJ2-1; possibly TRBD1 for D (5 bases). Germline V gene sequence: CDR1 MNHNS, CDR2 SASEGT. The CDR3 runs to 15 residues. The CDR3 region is CASTSDGHSLDKQFF. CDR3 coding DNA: TGTGCCAGCACCTCCGACGGACACTCCTTGGATAAGCAGTTCTTT.

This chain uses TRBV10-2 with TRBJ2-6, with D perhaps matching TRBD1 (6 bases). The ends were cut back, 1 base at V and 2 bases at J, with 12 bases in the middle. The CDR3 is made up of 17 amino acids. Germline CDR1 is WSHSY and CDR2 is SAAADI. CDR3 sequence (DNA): TGCGCCAGCAGTGAGTGGGACAACATGGCTGGGGCCAACGTCCTGACTTTC. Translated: CASSEWDNMAGANVLTF.

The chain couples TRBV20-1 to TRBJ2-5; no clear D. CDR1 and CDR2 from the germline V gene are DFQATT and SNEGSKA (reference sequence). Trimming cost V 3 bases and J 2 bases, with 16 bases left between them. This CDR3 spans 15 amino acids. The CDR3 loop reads CSASPTDPIQETQYF. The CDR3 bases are TGCAGTGCTAGTCCGACGGATCCTATTCAAGAGACCCAGTACTTC.

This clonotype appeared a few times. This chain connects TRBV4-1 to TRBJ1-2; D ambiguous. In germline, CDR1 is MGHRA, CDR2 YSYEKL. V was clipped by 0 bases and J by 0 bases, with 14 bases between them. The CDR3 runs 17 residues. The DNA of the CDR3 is TGCGCCAGCAGCCAAGATCAGGCGCGCGGAGCTAACTATGGCTACACCTTC. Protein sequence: CASSQDQARGANYGYTF.

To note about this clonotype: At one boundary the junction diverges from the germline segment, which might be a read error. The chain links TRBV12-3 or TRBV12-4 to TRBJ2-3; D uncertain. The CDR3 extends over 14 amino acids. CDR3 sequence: CASSPSVSTDAQYF. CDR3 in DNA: TGTGCCAGCAGTCCGTCGGTCAGCACAGATGCGCAGTATTTT.

CDR3 loop: CASSQERPSGTDTQYF. The CDR3 nucleotides are TGCGCCAGCAGCCAAGAAAGGCCTAGCGGCACAGATACGCAGTATTTT. The chain is built from TRBV4-1 and TRBJ2-3; a weak D match, TRBD2 (6 bases). The CDR3 is 16 amino acids. Trimming cost V 0 bases and J 1 base, with 11 bases left between them. Germline CDR1 is MGHRA and CDR2 is YSYEKL.

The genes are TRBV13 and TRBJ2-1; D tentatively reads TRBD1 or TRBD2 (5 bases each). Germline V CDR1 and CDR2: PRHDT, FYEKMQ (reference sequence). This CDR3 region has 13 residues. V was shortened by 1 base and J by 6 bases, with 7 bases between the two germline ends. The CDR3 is CASSLDGGNEQFF. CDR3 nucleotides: TGTGCCAGCAGCTTAGATGGGGGCAATGAGCAGTTCTTC.

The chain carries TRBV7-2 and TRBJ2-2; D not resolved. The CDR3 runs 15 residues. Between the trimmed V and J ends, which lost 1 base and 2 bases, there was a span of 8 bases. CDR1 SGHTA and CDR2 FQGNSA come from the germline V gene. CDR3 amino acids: CASSLVALNTGELFF. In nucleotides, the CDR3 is TGTGCCAGCAGCTTAGTGGCACTTAACACCGGGGAGCTGTTTTTT. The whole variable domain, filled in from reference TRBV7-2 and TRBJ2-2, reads GAGVSQSPSNKVTEKGKDVELRCDPISGHTALYWYRQSLGQGLEFLIYFQGNSAPDKSGLPSDRFSAERTGGSVSTLTIQRTQQEDSAVYLCASSLVALNTGELFFGEGSRLTVL.

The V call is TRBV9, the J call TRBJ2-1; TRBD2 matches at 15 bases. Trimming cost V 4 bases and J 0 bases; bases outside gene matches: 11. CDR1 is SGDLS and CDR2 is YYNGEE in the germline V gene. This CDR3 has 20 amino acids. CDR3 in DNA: TGTGCCAGCAGCCCCCGGACTAGCGGGGGGGCCCTGAGCTCCTACAATGAGCAGTTCTTC. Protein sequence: CASSPRTSGGALSSYNEQFF.

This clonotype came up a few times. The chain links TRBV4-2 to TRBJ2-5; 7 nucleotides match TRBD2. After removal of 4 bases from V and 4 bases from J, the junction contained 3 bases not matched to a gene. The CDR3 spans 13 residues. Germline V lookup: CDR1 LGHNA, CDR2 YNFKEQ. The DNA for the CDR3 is TGTGCCAGCAGCCGCCGACTAGCAGAGACCCAGTACTTC. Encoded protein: CASSRRLAETQYF.

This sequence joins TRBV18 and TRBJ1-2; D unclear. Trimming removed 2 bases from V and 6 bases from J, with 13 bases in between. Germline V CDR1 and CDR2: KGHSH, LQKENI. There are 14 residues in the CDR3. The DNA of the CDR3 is TGTGCCAGCTCACCAGGTGACCGACGGGATGGCTACACCTTC. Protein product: CASSPGDRRDGYTF.

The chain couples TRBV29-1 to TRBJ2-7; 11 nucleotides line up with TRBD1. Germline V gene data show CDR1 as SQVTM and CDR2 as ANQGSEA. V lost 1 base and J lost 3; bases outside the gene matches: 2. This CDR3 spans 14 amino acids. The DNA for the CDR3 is TGCAGCGTTGAAGGGACAGGGGGCATCTACGAGCAGTACTTC. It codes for CSVEGTGGIYEQYF.

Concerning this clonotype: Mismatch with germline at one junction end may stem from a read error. CDR3 protein: CASRLAGGQETQYF. CDR3 bases: TGTGCCAGCAGATTAGCGGGGGGCCAAGAGACCCAGTACTTC. V is TRBV12-3 or TRBV12-4 and J is TRBJ2-5, with 10 bases fitting TRBD2. The CDR3 is 14 amino acids.

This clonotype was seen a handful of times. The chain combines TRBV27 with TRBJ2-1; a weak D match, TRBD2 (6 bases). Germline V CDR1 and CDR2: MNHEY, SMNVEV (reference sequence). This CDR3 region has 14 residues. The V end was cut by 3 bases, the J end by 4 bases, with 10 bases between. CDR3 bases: TGTGCCAGCAGTTTCCCTGGAGGGTACAATGAGCAGTTCTTC. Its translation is CASSFPGGYNEQFF.

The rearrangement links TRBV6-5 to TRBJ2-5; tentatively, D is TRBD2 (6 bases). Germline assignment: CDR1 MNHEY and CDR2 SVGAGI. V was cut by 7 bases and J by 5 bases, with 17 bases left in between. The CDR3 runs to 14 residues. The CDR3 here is CASTFQRGGETQYF. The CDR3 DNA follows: TGTGCCAGCACCTTTCAGCGCGGAGGGGAGACCCAGTACTTC.

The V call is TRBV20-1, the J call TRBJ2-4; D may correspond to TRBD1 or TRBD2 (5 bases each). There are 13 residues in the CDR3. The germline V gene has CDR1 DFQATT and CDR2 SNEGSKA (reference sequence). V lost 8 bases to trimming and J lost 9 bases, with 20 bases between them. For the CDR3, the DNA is TGCAGTTCCACACCGGGACGTGAAGGCATTCAGTACTTC. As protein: CSSTPGREGIQYF.

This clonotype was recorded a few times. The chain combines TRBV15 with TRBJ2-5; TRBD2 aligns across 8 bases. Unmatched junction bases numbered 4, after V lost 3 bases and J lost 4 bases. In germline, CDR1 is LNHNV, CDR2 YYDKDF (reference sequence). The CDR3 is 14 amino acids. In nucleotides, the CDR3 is TGTGCCACCAGCAGGAGGGGACTAGTAGAGACCCAGTACTTC. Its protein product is CATSRRGLVETQYF.

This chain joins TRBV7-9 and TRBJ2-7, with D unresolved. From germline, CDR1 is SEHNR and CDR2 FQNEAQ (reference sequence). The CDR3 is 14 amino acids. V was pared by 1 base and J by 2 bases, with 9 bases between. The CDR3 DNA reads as TGTGCCAGCAGCTTAGTCACAGTGGCCTACGAGCAGTACTTC. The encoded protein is CASSLVTVAYEQYF.

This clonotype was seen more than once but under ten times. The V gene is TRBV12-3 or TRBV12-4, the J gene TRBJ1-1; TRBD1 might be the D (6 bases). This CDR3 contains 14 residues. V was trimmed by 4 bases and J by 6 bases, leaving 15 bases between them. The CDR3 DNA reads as TGTGCCAGCAGTTCCCGGACCGGGGGCCCTGAAGCTTTCTTT. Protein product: CASSSRTGGPEAFF.

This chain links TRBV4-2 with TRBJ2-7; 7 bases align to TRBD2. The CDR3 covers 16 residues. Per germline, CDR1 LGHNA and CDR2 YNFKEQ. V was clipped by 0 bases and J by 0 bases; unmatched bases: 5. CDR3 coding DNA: TGTGCCAGCAGCCAAGATTGGGGGGGGGGCTCCTACGAGCAGTACTTC. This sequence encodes CASSQDWGGGSYEQYF.

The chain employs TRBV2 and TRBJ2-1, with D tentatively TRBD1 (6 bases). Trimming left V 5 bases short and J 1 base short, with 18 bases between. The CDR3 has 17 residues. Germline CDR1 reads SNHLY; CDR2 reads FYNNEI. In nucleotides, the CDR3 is TGTGCCAGCAGTCCTCCCCGGGTAGGGGGTTCCTACAATGAGCAGTTCTTC. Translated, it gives CASSPPRVGGSYNEQFF.

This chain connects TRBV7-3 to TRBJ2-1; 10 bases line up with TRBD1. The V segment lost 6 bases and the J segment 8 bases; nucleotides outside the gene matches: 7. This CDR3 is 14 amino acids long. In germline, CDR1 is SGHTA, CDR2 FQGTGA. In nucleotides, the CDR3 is TGTGCCAGCAGTCGGACAGGGGGTGGCGATGAGCAGTTCTTC. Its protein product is CASSRTGGGDEQFF.

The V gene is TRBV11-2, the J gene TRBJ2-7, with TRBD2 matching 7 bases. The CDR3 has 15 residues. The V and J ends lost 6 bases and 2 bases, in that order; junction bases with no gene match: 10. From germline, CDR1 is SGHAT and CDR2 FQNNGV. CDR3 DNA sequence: TGTGCCAGCAGATCCTTCCGGGGAGGGACCTACGAGCAGTACTTC. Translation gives CASRSFRGGTYEQYF.

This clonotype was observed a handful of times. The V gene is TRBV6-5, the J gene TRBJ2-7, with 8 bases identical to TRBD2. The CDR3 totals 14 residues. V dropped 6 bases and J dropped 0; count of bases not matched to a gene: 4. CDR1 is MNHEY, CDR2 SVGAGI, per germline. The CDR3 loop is CASSYGGASYEQYF. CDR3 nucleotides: TGTGCCAGCAGCTACGGGGGGGCCTCCTACGAGCAGTACTTC.

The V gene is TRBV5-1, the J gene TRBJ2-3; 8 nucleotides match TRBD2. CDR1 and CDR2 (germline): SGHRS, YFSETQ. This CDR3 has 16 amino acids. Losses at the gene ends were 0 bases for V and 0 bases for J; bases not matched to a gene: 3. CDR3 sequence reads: CASSLDRGGSTDTQYF. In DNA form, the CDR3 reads TGCGCCAGCAGCTTGGATCGGGGGGGCAGCACAGATACGCAGTATTTT.